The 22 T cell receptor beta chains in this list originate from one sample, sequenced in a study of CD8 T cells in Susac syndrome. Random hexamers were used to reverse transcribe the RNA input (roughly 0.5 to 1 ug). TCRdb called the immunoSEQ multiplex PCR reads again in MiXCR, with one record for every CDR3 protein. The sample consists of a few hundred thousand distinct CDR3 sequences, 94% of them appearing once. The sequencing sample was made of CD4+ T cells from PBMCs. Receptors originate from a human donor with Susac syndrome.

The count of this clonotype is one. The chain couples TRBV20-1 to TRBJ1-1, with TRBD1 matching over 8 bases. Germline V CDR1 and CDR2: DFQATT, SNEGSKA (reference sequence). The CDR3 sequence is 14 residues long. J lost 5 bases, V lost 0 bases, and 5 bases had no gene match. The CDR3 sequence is CSARDLRGPTEAFF. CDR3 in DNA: TGCAGTGCTAGAGATCTCAGGGGGCCTACTGAAGCTTTCTTT.

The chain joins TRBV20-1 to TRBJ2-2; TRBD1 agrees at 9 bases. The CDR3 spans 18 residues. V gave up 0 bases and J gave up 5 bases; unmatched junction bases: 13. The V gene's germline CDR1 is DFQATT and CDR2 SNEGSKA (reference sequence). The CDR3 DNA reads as TGCAGTGCTAGAGATCATCACCAAGGGGACAGGGCGACCGGGGAGCTGTTTTTT. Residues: CSARDHHQGDRATGELFF.

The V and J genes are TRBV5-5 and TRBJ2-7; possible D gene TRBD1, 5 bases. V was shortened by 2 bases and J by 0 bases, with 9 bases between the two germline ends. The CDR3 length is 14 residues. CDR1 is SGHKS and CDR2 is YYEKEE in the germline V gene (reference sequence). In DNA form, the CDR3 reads TGTGCCAGCAGCTTAGACAGCAACTCCTACGAGCAGTACTTC. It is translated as CASSLDSNSYEQYF. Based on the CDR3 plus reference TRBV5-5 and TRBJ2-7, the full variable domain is DAGVTQSPTHLIKTRGQQVTLRCSPISGHKSVSWYQQVLGQGPQFIFQYYEKEERGRGNFPDRFSARQFPNYSSELNVNALLLGDSALYLCASSLDSNSYEQYFGPGTRLTVT.

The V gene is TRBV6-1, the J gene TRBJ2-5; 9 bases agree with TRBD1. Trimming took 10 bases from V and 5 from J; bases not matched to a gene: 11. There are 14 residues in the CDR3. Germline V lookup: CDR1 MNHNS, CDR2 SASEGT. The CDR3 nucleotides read TGTGCCACCGGATGGCTGGGACAGGGTGAGACCCAGTACTTC. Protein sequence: CATGWLGQGETQYF.

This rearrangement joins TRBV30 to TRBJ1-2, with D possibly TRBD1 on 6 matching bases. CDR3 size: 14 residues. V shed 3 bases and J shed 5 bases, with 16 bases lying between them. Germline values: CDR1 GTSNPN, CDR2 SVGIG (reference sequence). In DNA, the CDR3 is TGTGCCTGGAGGGGGGCCTGGGACGGTTATGGCTACACCTTC. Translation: CAWRGAWDGYGYTF.

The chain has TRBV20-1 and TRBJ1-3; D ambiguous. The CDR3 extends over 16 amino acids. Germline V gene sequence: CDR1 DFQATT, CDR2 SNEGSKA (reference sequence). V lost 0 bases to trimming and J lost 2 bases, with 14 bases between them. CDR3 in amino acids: CSARDIVGVPGNTIYF. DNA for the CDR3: TGCAGTGCTAGAGATATTGTAGGAGTCCCTGGAAACACCATATATTTT.

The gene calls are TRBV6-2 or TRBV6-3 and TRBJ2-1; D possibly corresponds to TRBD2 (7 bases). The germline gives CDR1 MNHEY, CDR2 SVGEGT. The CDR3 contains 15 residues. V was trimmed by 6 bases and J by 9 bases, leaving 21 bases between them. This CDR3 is CASRPRGALWGEQFF. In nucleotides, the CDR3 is TGTGCCAGCAGACCTCGGGGGGCCCTCTGGGGTGAGCAGTTCTTC.

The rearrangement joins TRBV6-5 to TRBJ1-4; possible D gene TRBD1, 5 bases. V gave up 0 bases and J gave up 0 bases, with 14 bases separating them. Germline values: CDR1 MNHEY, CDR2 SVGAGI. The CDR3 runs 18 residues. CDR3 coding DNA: TGTGCCAGCAGTTACTCGGGCAGGGCCCTCGCAACTAATGAAAAACTGTTTTTT. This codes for CASSYSGRALATNEKLFF.

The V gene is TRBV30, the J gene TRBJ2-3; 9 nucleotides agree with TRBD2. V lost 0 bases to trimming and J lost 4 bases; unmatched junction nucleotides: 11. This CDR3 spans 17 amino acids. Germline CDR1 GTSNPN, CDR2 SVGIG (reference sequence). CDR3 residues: CAWSVGLALGRADTQYF. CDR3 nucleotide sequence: TGTGCCTGGAGTGTTGGACTAGCGCTCGGTCGGGCAGATACGCAGTATTTT.

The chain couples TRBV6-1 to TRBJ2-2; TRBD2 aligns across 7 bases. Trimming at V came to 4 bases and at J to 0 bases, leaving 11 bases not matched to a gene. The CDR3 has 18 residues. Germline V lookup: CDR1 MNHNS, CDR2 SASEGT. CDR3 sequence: CASSGAGLPITNTGELFF. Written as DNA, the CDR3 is TGTGCCAGCAGTGGGGCGGGACTACCTATTACGAACACCGGGGAGCTGTTTTTT.

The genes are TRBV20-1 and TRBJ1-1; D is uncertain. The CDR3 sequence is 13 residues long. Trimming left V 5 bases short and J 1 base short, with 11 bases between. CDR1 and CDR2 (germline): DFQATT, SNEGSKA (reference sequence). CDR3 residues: CSAPGLTNTEAFF. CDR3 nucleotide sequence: TGCAGTGCTCCCGGACTCACGAACACTGAAGCTTTCTTT.

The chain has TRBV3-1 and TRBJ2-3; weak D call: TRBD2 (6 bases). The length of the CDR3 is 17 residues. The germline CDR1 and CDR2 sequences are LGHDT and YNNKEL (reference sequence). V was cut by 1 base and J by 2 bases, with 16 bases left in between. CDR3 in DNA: TGTGCCAGCAGCCAAGCTCCCGCGGGATCGAACACAGATACGCAGTATTTT. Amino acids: CASSQAPAGSNTDTQYF.

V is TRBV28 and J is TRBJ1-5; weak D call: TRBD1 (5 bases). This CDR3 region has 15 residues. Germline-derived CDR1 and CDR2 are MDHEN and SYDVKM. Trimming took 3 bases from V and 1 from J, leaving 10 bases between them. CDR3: CASSLMTVSNQPQHF. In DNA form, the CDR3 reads TGTGCCAGCAGTTTGATGACAGTCAGCAATCAGCCCCAGCATTTT.

The CDR3 region is CASSPPTNLGDTEAFF. Written as DNA, the CDR3 is TGTGCCAGCAGCCCTCCGACGAATTTAGGGGACACTGAAGCTTTCTTT. The rearrangement joins TRBV6-2 or TRBV6-3 to TRBJ1-1, with D perhaps TRBD1 (5 bases). CDR3 length: 16 amino acids. Germline CDR1 MNHEY, CDR2 SVGEGT. The V end was cut by 6 bases, the J end by 3 bases, with 20 bases between.

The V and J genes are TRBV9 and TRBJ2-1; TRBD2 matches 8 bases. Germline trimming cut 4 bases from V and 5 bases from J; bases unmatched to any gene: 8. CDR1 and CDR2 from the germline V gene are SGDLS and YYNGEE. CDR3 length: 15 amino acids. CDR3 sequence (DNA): TGTGCCAGCAGCCCCTTCGGGGGGGCGGACAATGAGCAGTTCTTC. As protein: CASSPFGGADNEQFF.

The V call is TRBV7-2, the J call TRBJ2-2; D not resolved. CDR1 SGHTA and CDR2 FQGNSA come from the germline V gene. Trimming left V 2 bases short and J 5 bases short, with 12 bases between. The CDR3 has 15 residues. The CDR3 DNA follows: TGTGCCAGCAGCTTACAAAGCCGGTCAACCGGGGAGCTGTTTTTT. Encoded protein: CASSLQSRSTGELFF.

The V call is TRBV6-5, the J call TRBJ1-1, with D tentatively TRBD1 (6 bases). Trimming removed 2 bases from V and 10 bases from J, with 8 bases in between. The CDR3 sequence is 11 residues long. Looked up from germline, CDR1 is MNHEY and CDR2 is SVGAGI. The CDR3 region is CASSYGGGAFF. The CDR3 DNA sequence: TGTGCCAGCAGTTACGGAGGGGGAGCTTTCTTT.

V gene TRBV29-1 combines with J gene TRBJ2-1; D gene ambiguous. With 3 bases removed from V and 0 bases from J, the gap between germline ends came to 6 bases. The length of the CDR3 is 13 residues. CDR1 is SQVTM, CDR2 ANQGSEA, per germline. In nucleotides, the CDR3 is TGCAGCGTTGAGGTAAACTCCTACAATGAGCAGTTCTTC. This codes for CSVEVNSYNEQFF.

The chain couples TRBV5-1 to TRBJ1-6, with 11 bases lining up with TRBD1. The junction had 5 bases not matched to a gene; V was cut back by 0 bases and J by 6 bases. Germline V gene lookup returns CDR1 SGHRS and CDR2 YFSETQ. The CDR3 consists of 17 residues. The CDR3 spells CASSLEPGTGGNSPLHF. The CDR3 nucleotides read TGCGCCAGCAGCTTGGAGCCCGGGACAGGGGGTAATTCACCCCTCCACTTT. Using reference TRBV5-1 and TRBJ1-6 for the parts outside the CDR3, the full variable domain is KAGVTQTPRYLIKTRGQQVTLSCSPISGHRSVSWYQQTPGQGLQFLFEYFSETQRNKGNFPGRFSGRQFSNSRSEMNVSTLELGDSALYLCASSLEPGTGGNSPLHFGNGTRLTVT.

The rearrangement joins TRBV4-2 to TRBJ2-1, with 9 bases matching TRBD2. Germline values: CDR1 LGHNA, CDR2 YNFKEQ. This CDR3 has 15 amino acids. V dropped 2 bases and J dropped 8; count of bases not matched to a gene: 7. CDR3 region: CASSQKVAGVDEQFF. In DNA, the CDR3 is TGTGCCAGCAGCCAAAAGGTAGCGGGGGTGGATGAGCAGTTCTTC.

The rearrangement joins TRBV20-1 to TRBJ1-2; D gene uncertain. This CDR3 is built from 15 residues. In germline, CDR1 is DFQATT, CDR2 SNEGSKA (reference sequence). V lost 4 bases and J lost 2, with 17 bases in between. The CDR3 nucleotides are TGCAGTGCTACCCGTGACTCCCTTGACAACTATGGCTACACCTTC. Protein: CSATRDSLDNYGYTF.

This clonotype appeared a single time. CDR3 loop: CASSQDPDNYGYTF. For the CDR3, the DNA is TGTGCCAGCAGCCAAGATCCGGATAACTATGGCTACACCTTC. This chain connects TRBV14 to TRBJ1-2; the D is unclear. Germline CDR1 is SGHDN and CDR2 is FVKESK. With 0 bases removed from V and 1 base from J, the gap between germline ends came to 6 bases. CDR3 length: 14 amino acids.